This TCR beta chain stems from a study of OX40 agonist ivuxolimab in advanced cancers. A note on the overall study: Ivuxolimab, which targeted the costimulatory receptor OX40 (CD134), was an agonistic, fully human IgG2 monoclonal antibody. Intravenous ivuxolimab was administered to patients every 2 weeks at six dose levels: 0.01, 0.1, 0.3, 1.5, 3 and 10 mg/kg. Of the roughly 50 dose-escalation patients, hepatocellular carcinoma was present in around 20, melanoma in approximately 15, renal cell carcinoma in 9 and head and neck cancer in 9. In the dose-escalation cohort, around four fifths of patients were male, and the mean age was approximately 60 years, with a range of about 23 to 85. Patients were allowed to have had prior anti-PD-1, anti-PD-L1 or anti-CTLA-4 therapy, and approximately 40% of the dose-escalation patients had been treated with checkpoint inhibitors. Partial responses occurred in three dose-escalation patients: two with cutaneous melanoma and one with hepatocellular carcinoma. The purpose of peripheral TCRbeta sequencing was to test whether ivuxolimab changed TCR sequence diversity and led to clonal T-cell expansion. The monotherapy dose-escalation portion (N of about 47 patients) of the phase I ivuxolimab trial is reported in the paper.

Relative to germline, V is 4 bases shorter and J is 0 bases shorter, with 14 bases between their ends. The CDR3, cysteine through phenylalanine, is 16 amino acids long. Just the 48-base CDR3 DNA is kept, in frame starting at base 1. The germline V gene (reference sequence) provides CDR1 SGHNT and CDR2 YYREEE. A remark on this clone: The target of this receptor is not known. No base quality information exists; no much larger clone differs at one position.

Points the paper makes about the study in general: On average, CD8+ T cells showed more expanded clones than CD4+ T cells after ivuxolimab. Low levels of normalized T-cell clonal expansion were also seen in some patients who did not respond. Clonal expansion of both CD4+ and CD8+ blood T cells was observed from baseline to week 6 at doses 0.1 to 3.0 mg/kg. Antigen specificity was not determined for the clonally expanded peripheral T cells. Partial responders in the 0.1-3.0 mg/kg groups had among the lowest normalized peripheral clonal expansion, especially among CD8+ T cells.

The trial excluded patients who had a history of autoimmune disease or were on systemic immunosuppression. In every dose cohort, peripheral blood was drawn for TCR sequencing at baseline, cycle 4 day 1, and cycle 7 day 1. The samples were taken from a phase I, first-in-human, multicenter, open-label dose-escalation trial of ivuxolimab. Adults with locally advanced or metastatic head and neck squamous cell, hepatocellular, melanoma or renal cell carcinoma were enrolled in the trial. Before TCR sequencing, CD4+ and CD8+ T cells were separately sorted from peripheral blood. Genomic DNA was isolated from the sorted cells so that the TCRbeta CDR3 region could be sequenced. The immunoSEQ Assay was used to sequence the TCRbeta CDR3 regions. TCRdb took this table from immuneACCESS and kept in-frame rearrangements with V and J called. Such tables lack part of the clones; where checked against another copy, unresolved V genes explain under half of the gap, and the rest is unexplained. The table for this sample lists some 48,000 clones; around nine tenths of them were counted only once. The ten largest clones add up to about 7% of the sample.

The source was CD4+ or CD8+ T cells sorted from blood, collected in a trial of the OX40 agonist ivuxolimab. This sequence originates from an adult with an advanced solid tumor such as melanoma, head and neck, liver or kidney cancer. The chain is made from TRBV5-4 and TRBJ2-1; TRBD2 is perhaps the D gene, given 5 matching bases. The CDR3 here reads CASSRFTGSSYNEQFF. The DNA sequence reads TGTGCCAGCAGCCGCTTCACGGGGAGCTCCTACAATGAGCAGTTCTTC.